This paragraph covers one T cell receptor (beta chain) sequence. Its antigen is not identified. The CDR3 has 15 amino acids. J lost 3 bases, V lost 3 bases, and 5 bases had no gene match. CDR1 and CDR2 (germline): ENHRY, SYGVKD. Combining a sample-barcoded 5' primer with a J-beta primer mix, a second PCR ran for roughly 7 to 11 cycles. The template-switch adaptor was a 5' adaptor with 12 random nucleotides. It tagged each cDNA molecule. TCRdb re-called the 5' RACE reads through MiXCR, storing one row per CDR3 protein. Counted here are 1.8 million or so distinct CDR3 sequences, approximately 40% occurring once; the ten biggest clones make up more than 20%. Donors each provided 8 to 10 milliliters of peripheral blood. The data were obtained in a study of blood T cells in healthy people across ages. For the study at large: About one barcoded beta molecule per two T cells was captured by template switching.

Study outcomes and limitations: A roughly linear age-dependent decrease characterized TCR beta diversity per million T cells.

The receptor comes from a human donor in good health. This rearrangement joins TRBV10-3 to TRBJ2-3; 8 nucleotides agree with TRBD2. Source material: blood. DNA for the CDR3: TGTGCCATCAGTGAAGCGGGAGACCTTACAGATACGCAGTATTTT. Translating gives CAISEAGDLTDTQYF.